These 17 T cell receptor beta chains originate from one sample sequenced in a study of coeliac disease. Assay used: immunoSEQ multiplex PCR; TCRdb lists only in-frame clones, some missing. This table holds 6,000 to 8,000 clones, 63% found once. The material sequenced was lamina propria lymphocytes from the gut. The source of these receptors is a woman in her fifties or sixties with active celiac disease.

Only one count was recorded for this clone. CDR3 amino acids: CASSWIAGEYNEQFF. In DNA form, the CDR3 reads TGCGCCAGCAGCTGGATAGCGGGAGAATACAATGAGCAGTTCTTC. The chain links TRBV5-1 to TRBJ2-1, with 9 nucleotides matching TRBD2. CDR3 length: 15 residues. The V gene's germline CDR1 is SGHRS and CDR2 YFSETQ. Trimming took 3 bases from V and 4 from J; bases not matched to a gene: 5.

The gene calls are TRBV6-6 and TRBJ2-5; 12 bases map to TRBD2. V lost 5 bases, J lost 6 bases, and 7 bases stayed unmatched. This CDR3 has 15 amino acids. Germline CDR1 and CDR2: MNHNY and SVGAGI (reference sequence). CDR3 in DNA: TGTGCCAGCAGTCCCGGACTAGCGGGGAGCCAGACCCAGTACTTC. Protein: CASSPGLAGSQTQYF.

The chain joins TRBV4-2 to TRBJ2-1, with 9 bases identical to TRBD2. V shed 0 bases and J 7 bases; nucleotides not matched to a gene: 10. The CDR3 runs 17 residues. Germline-derived CDR1 and CDR2 are LGHNA and YNFKEQ. CDR3 sequence: CASSQDGGAGGRNEQFF. The CDR3 DNA reads TGTGCCAGCAGCCAAGACGGCGGCGCGGGGGGGAGGAATGAGCAGTTCTTC.

This chain joins TRBV7-3 and TRBJ2-1; the match to TRBD1 covers 12 bases. The germline gives CDR1 SGHTA, CDR2 FQGTGA. J gave up 10 bases and V 0 bases, and 7 bases lay outside the gene matches. This CDR3 contains 16 residues. CDR3 in DNA: TGTGCCAGCAGCTTAACAGGGGGACAGGGGGCCAAGGAGCAGTTCTTC. This codes for CASSLTGGQGAKEQFF.

This clone ranks as medium-sized. The V and J genes are TRBV30 and TRBJ1-1; D is uncertain. CDR1 is GTSNPN, CDR2 SVGIG, per germline (reference sequence). The germline V and J ends were trimmed by 0 bases and 1 base, with 18 bases remaining between them. This CDR3 region has 17 residues. CDR3 sequence reads: CAWSVFRGRPENTEAFF. The CDR3 DNA follows: TGTGCCTGGAGTGTGTTTCGAGGGCGGCCGGAGAACACTGAAGCTTTCTTT. Combining the CDR3 with reference TRBV30 and TRBJ1-1 gives the whole variable domain SQTIHQWPATLVQPVGSPLSLECTVEGTSNPNLYWYRQAAGRGLQLLFYSVGIGQISSEVPQNLSASRPQDRQFILSSKKLLLSDSGFYLCAWSVFRGRPENTEAFFGQGTRLTVV.

In this sample, this clone turned up once. The chain couples TRBV11-1 to TRBJ2-1, with TRBD2 identical over 8 bases. Trimming took 4 bases from V and 8 from J; bases not matched to a gene: 16. The germline gives CDR1 SGHAT, CDR2 FQDESV (reference sequence). This CDR3 spans 17 amino acids. CDR3 amino acids: CASSSPIRGGRGDEQFF. CDR3 DNA sequence: TGTGCCAGCAGCTCCCCAATTCGGGGGGGCCGGGGCGATGAGCAGTTCTTC.

The chain recombines TRBV11-2 with TRBJ1-4; 7 bases are a match to TRBD1. The germline V gene encodes CDR1 SGHAT and CDR2 FQNNGV. J was trimmed by 4 bases and V by 6 bases; bases with no gene match: 8. CDR3 length: 15 amino acids. The CDR3 spells CASRSQGVGNEKLFF. DNA for the CDR3: TGTGCCAGCAGGTCCCAGGGGGTGGGTAATGAAAAACTGTTTTTT.

This chain uses TRBV7-3 with TRBJ2-3; TRBD2 matches 9 bases. CDR3 length: 15 amino acids. Losses at the gene ends were 3 bases for V and 4 bases for J; bases not matched to a gene: 5. Germline V gene lookup returns CDR1 SGHTA and CDR2 FQGTGA. CDR3 in DNA: TGTGCCAGCAGCTTGGGCGGGGGGGAGGCAGATACGCAGTATTTT. The encoded protein is CASSLGGGEADTQYF.

The chain uses TRBV6-6 and TRBJ2-3; possibly TRBD1 for D (6 bases). Germline CDR1 MNHNY, CDR2 SVGAGI (reference sequence). The CDR3 has 15 amino acids. V lost 6 bases and J 6 bases, leaving 19 bases between the germline ends. In nucleotides, the CDR3 is TGTGCCAGCAGCCCCGGGACAATGAAAGTGGATACGCAGTATTTT. Residues: CASSPGTMKVDTQYF.

This clone showed up just once. V gene TRBV7-2 combines with J gene TRBJ2-2, with TRBD2 matching over 8 bases. The germline V gene has CDR1 SGHTA and CDR2 FQGNSA. The CDR3 covers 15 residues. V gave up 3 bases and J gave up 7 bases; unmatched junction bases: 7. DNA of the CDR3: TGTGCCAGCAGCTTTACCGGGACTAGGGACGGGGAGCTGTTTTTT. Translating it yields CASSFTGTRDGELFF.

The genes are TRBV5-5 and TRBJ1-1; D not certain. CDR3 size: 13 residues. Trimming took off 0 bases at V and 4 bases at J, with 7 bases between the two ends. The germline V gene has CDR1 SGHKS and CDR2 YYEKEE (reference sequence). CDR3 protein: CASSLDVGTEAFF. The DNA for the CDR3 is TGTGCCAGCAGCTTGGACGTCGGCACTGAAGCTTTCTTT.

This chain uses TRBV29-1 with TRBJ1-2, with D perhaps matching TRBD1 (6 bases). The V end was cut by 3 bases, the J end by 8 bases, with 16 bases between. Germline V CDR1 and CDR2: SQVTM, ANQGSEA. This CDR3 has 13 amino acids. CDR3 coding DNA: TGCAGCGTTGAGCCCCCCAGGGGTCAGGGCTACACCTTC. It yields the protein CSVEPPRGQGYTF.

The chain is built from TRBV13 and TRBJ2-1, with 7 positions matching TRBD1. Germline values: CDR1 PRHDT, CDR2 FYEKMQ (reference sequence). V trimming: 6 bases; J trimming: 7 bases; junction bases outside the gene matches: 9. There are 14 residues in the CDR3. The CDR3 DNA reads as TGTGCCAGCAGATCCGGACAGGTAGGGAATGAGCAGTTCTTC. It codes for CASRSGQVGNEQFF.

The V call is TRBV2, the J call TRBJ1-1, with no clear D. Germline CDR1 and CDR2: SNHLY and FYNNEI. V lost 9 bases, J lost 10 bases, and 15 bases lay in between. The CDR3 contains 11 residues. CDR3 bases: TGTGCCAGTAGTTTACTGGGCGCAGCTTTCTTT. The encoded protein is CASSLLGAAFF.

V usage is TRBV2 and J usage is TRBJ2-3; the D is unclear. CDR3 length: 14 amino acids. CDR1 is SNHLY and CDR2 is FYNNEI in the germline V gene. Trimming stripped 7 bases from V and 0 bases from J, with 11 bases between. The CDR3 spells CASTYILSTDTQYF. The CDR3 DNA sequence: TGTGCCAGCACGTATATACTTAGCACAGATACGCAGTATTTT.

The chain is built from TRBV27 and TRBJ2-5, with a possible D match to TRBD2 (6 bases). Between the trimmed V and J ends, which lost 2 bases and 4 bases, there was a span of 20 bases. The CDR3 extends over 17 amino acids. The V gene's germline CDR1 is MNHEY and CDR2 SMNVEV (reference sequence). CDR3 in amino acids: CASSLGVAEPPTETQYF. Here the CDR3 DNA reads TGTGCCAGCAGTTTAGGCGTAGCGGAGCCTCCTACAGAGACCCAGTACTTC.

In this sample, this clone turned up once. The chain links TRBV21-1 to TRBJ2-7; the listed D gene, TRBD2, was not tested against the DNA. TRBV21-1 counts as a pseudogene. The CDR3 extends over 14 amino acids. The CDR3 DNA reads as TGTGCCAGCAGCCCTAGTCCCCGGGGTGGCGGGCAGTACTTC. Protein sequence: CASSPSPRGGGQYF.